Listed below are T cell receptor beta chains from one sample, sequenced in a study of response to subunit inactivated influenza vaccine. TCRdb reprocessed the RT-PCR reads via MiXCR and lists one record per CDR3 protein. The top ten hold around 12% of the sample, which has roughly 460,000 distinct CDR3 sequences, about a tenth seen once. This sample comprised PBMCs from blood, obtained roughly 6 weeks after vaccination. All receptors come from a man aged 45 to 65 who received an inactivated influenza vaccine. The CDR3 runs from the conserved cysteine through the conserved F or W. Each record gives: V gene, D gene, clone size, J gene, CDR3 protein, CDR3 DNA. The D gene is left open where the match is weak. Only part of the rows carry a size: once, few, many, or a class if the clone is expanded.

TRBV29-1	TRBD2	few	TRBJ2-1	CSVEARLAAYNEQFF	TGCAGCGTTGAAGCTCGACTAGCGGCCTACAATGAGCAGTTCTTC
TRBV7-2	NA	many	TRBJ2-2	CASSLGGLAGELFF	TGTGCCAGCAGCTTAGGAGGGTTGGCCGGGGAGCTGTTTTTT
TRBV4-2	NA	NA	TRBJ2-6	CASSQGGHLSSGANVLTF	TGTGCCAGCAGCCAAGGTGGACACCTAAGCTCTGGGGCCAACGTCCTGACTTTC
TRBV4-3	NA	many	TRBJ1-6	CASSQTSGYNSPLHF	TGCGCCAGCAGCCAAACGTCAGGCTATAATTCACCCCTCCACTTT
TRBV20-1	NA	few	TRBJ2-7	CSAIPGVATRGYEQYF	TGCAGTGCTATCCCGGGGGTAGCAACTCGCGGCTACGAGCAGTACTTC
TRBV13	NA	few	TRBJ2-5	CASSLGNLVETQYF	TGTGCCAGCAGCTTAGGCAATTTGGTTGAGACCCAGTACTTC
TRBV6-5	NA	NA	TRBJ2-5	CASSHDRSPGETQYF	TGTGCCAGCAGTCACGACAGGAGTCCCGGGGAGACCCAGTACTTC
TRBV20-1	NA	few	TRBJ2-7	CSARDFGLAYEQYF	TGCAGTGCTAGAGATTTCGGCCTAGCGTACGAGCAGTACTTC
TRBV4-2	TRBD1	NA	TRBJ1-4	CASSQGDRGGNEKLFF	TGTGCCAGCAGCCAAGGGGACAGGGGAGGGAATGAAAAACTGTTTTTT
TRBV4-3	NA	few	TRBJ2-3	CASSQDQVGGRTQYF	TGCGCCAGCAGCCAAGATCAAGTGGGAGGTCGTACGCAGTATTTT
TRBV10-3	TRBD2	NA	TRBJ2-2	CAIGNSGRDTGELFF	TGTGCCATCGGGAATAGCGGGCGAGACACCGGGGAGCTGTTTTTT
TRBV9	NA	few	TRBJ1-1	CASSTPGRVEAFF	TGTGCCAGCAGCACCCCGGGACGTGTTGAAGCTTTCTTT
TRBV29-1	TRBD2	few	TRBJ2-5	CSALPSGTSRETQYF	TGCAGCGCCCTGCCCTCGGGGACTAGCCGGGAGACCCAGTACTTC
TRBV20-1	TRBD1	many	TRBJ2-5	CSAEGAGRAASGDETQYF	TGCAGTGCTGAGGGGGCGGGCAGGGCTGCTAGTGGTGACGAGACCCAGTACTTC
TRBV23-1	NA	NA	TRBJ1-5	CASSHQNGEDQPQHF	TGCGCCAGCAGTCACCAAAACGGAGAGGATCAGCCCCAGCATTTT
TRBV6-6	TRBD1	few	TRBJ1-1	CASEGANTEAFF	TGTGCCAGCGAGGGGGCCAACACTGAAGCTTTCTTT